The 4 T cell receptor beta chains in this list originate from one sample, sequenced in a study of shared clonotypes between healthy human individuals. TCRdb keeps only in-frame clones here, not all; method: immunoSEQ multiplex PCR. Of 950,000 to 1,300,000 clones in the sample, about 74% were seen once. The source material was memory CD4+ T cells sorted from blood. As to subset: CD45RA-negative fraction. The receptors derive from a man younger than 30 in good health.

The table lists this clone with a few counts. The chain is built from TRBV6-6 and TRBJ2-7, with TRBD2 identical over 8 bases. This CDR3 is built from 12 residues. The V segment lost 6 bases and the J segment 7 bases; nucleotides outside the gene matches: 5. Germline loops: CDR1 MNHNY, CDR2 SVGAGI (reference sequence). DNA for the CDR3: TGTGCCAGCAGGGCCGGGGGGGGTGAGCAGTACTTC. Translation gives CASRAGGGEQYF.

This chain links TRBV2 with TRBJ2-3; no reliable D call. The germline gives CDR1 SNHLY, CDR2 FYNNEI. The V end lost 6 bases, the J end lost 0 bases, and 13 bases lay between the germline ends. The CDR3 is 15 residues long. The CDR3, as DNA: TGTGCCAGCAGGGGAAGGTCAGCTAGCACAGATACGCAGTATTTT. It translates to CASRGRSASTDTQYF.

The table lists this clone with a few counts. The chain employs TRBV10-1 and TRBJ2-2; 7 positions agree with TRBD1. The CDR3 is 13 residues long. Germline CDR1 is WNHNN and CDR2 is SYGVQD (reference sequence). Trimming cost V 8 bases and J 10 bases; bases outside gene matches: 10. CDR3 nucleotide sequence: TGCGCCAGCGGCCCGGGACAGTCCCCGGAGCTGTTTTTT. As protein: CASGPGQSPELFF.

The CDR3 spells CASSESGDKRDGYTF. CDR3 nucleotide sequence: TGTGCCAGCAGTGAATCAGGGGATAAGAGGGATGGCTACACCTTC. The rearrangement links TRBV25-1 to TRBJ1-2, with D perhaps TRBD1 (6 bases). The CDR3 is 15 residues long. V gave up 1 base and J gave up 6 bases, with 15 bases separating them. Germline CDR1 and CDR2: MGHDK and SYGVNS.